This T cell receptor beta chain was sequenced during a study of blood T cell repertoires in COVID-19 (dated by TCRdb to 2019 to 2021). With regard to the full study: The collaborator samples originated in the United States, Italy and Spain and spanned the acute and convalescent phases of COVID-19. Deeply sampled blood TCRbeta repertoires from subjects exposed to, actively infected with, or recovered from COVID-19 were included in the dataset. The repertoires were released in a freely available public database intended as a resource for research on the immune response to SARS-CoV-2. Where HLA class I and class II types were available, the types were taken from metadata supplied by the sample provider, not from assay-based typing. Sample metadata almost always included a de-identified subject ID, COVID-19 status, age in years and sex. The samples were drawn from the first 160 participants of the ongoing ImmuneRACE study and from roughly 1,300 subjects provided by 6 global collaborators. The material from the prospective study consisted of cDNA or gDNA derived from T cells, B-cell-depleted T cells, or PBMCs.

Of note for this clone: No antigen is known for it. It has no much larger one-base neighbor in the sample; base qualities were not kept.

TCRbeta CDR3 regions were amplified from genomic DNA using the immunoSEQ Assay, a bias-controlled multiplex PCR. The authors processed their data as follows. Within the assay, amplification of reference gene primers was used to estimate how many nucleated cells each sample contained. To quantify the absolute abundance of each unique TCRbeta CDR3 rearrangement, sequence reads were collapsed and filtered. For each sample, productive Simpson clonality was calculated as the square root of Simpson's diversity index over productive rearrangements. The immuneACCESS repertoire file appears here via TCRdb, limited to in-frame rearrangements. These files lack a portion of the clones; in checked studies, under half of the deficit traces to unresolved V genes, and the cause of the others is not known. The V and J calls and clone size are taken from that table; D and trimming were inferred from the DNA. Counted in this sample were some 140,000 clones; 79% of them appeared once. Of the sample, roughly 3.5% is held by the ten largest clones.

Collaborating institutions collected whole blood in K2EDTA tubes following their own protocols. For TCRbeta analysis, collaborators shipped samples in one of three forms: frozen whole blood, isolated PBMCs, or DNA extracted from either of those sample types. V is clipped by 2 bases and J by 9 bases, and the sequence between their germline boundaries is 5 bases long. CDR1 and CDR2, per the germline V gene, are SGHTA and FQGNSA. Taken from cysteine to phenylalanine, the CDR3 has 11 residues. The retained sequence is limited to the CDR3, 33 bases, with the frame set at the first base. On the study overall, not on this receptor specifically: Clinical and demographic metadata were provided uncurated, with the amount varying by source and participant.

The source is a man aged 60 to 69 with acute or convalescent COVID-19. The material sequenced was peripheral blood. The receptor chain draws on TRBV7-2 and TRBJ2-1; a confident D gene designation cannot be given. This receptor has the CDR3 CASSLNSEQFF. The nucleotides are TGTGCCAGCAGCTTAAATAGTGAGCAGTTCTTC.